A single sample gave rise to the 15 T cell receptor beta chains below, sequenced in a study of cytotoxic CD8 clonotypes in ibrutinib-treated CLL. TCRdb keeps only in-frame clones here, not all; method: immunoSEQ multiplex PCR. Among about 300,000 clones listed, 67% were seen once. Here the sequenced sample was PBMCs, taken after 36 months of ibrutinib treatment. These receptors all stem from a human donor with chronic lymphocytic leukemia.

This clone was recorded a few times. V is TRBV29-1 and J is TRBJ2-7, with a possible D match to TRBD1 (6 bases). Germline CDR1 is SQVTM and CDR2 is ANQGSEA. The CDR3 runs 12 residues. The V end lost 2 bases, the J end lost 5 bases, and 10 bases lay between the germline ends. CDR3 sequence: CSVEYRVNEQYF. CDR3 DNA sequence: TGCAGCGTTGAATACAGGGTCAACGAGCAGTACTTC.

The genes are TRBV18 and TRBJ2-7; 11 nucleotides line up with TRBD2. V shed 3 bases, J shed 0 bases, and the junction held 7 bases outside the gene matches. Germline loops: CDR1 KGHSH, CDR2 LQKENI. The CDR3 runs 17 residues. The CDR3 DNA reads as TGTGCCAGCTCACCGGGGCTAGCGGGAGGTGCCTCCTACGAGCAGTACTTC. It is translated as CASSPGLAGGASYEQYF.

The count of this clone is one. The chain links TRBV5-6 to TRBJ2-3, with 7 bases aligning to TRBD2. Losses at the gene ends were 3 bases for V and 4 bases for J; bases not matched to a gene: 8. The germline V gene encodes CDR1 SGHDT and CDR2 YYEEEE. The CDR3 runs 15 residues. CDR3 nucleotide sequence: TGTGCCAGCAGCTGGGGGGGTCCCTCGGCAGATACGCAGTATTTT. Translated, it gives CASSWGGPSADTQYF.

In its sample, this clone was seen a few times. V gene TRBV6-5 combines with J gene TRBJ2-7; TRBD2 aligns across 15 bases. J lost 4 bases, V lost 2 bases, and 0 bases had no gene match. Germline CDR1 MNHEY, CDR2 SVGAGI. The CDR3 consists of 15 residues. CDR3 coding DNA: TGTGCCAGCAGTTACGGGACTAGCGGGAGGTACGAGCAGTACTTC. This translates into CASSYGTSGRYEQYF.

This clone has only a few counts. The rearrangement uses TRBV6-7 and TRBJ1-5, with D tentatively TRBD1 (5 bases). TRBV6-7 has ORF status, its function being uncertain. CDR3 length: 16 amino acids. With 7 bases removed from V and 1 base from J, the gap between germline ends came to 17 bases. CDR3 sequence: CASNKYMGVSNQPQHF. For the CDR3, the DNA is TGTGCCAGCAATAAATATATGGGGGTAAGCAATCAGCCCCAGCATTTT.

The table lists this clone with a few counts. The J gene is TRBJ1-4, the V gene TRBV11-3; TRBD1 might be the D (5 bases). This CDR3 is built from 13 residues. Per the germline V gene, CDR1 is SGHNT and CDR2 is YENEEA. V was trimmed by 5 bases and J by 10 bases, leaving 14 bases between them. Here the CDR3 reads CASSRAPGGKLFF. The CDR3 nucleotides are TGTGCCAGCAGCCGCGCCCCTGGGGGAAAACTGTTTTTT.

This clone turned up a few times. The genes are TRBV4-1 and TRBJ1-2; TRBD1 matches 8 bases. The germline V gene has CDR1 MGHRA and CDR2 YSYEKL. This CDR3 has 15 residues. Germline trimming cut 5 bases from V and 5 bases from J; bases unmatched to any gene: 10. The CDR3 reads CASSISLQGAYGYTF. The CDR3, as DNA: TGCGCCAGCAGCATATCGCTCCAGGGGGCGTATGGCTACACCTTC.

This sequence joins TRBV5-6 and TRBJ1-1, with 7 bases matching TRBD1. The CDR3 spans 13 residues. Germline V gives CDR1 SGHDT, CDR2 YYEEEE. V trimming: 4 bases; J trimming: 4 bases; junction bases outside the gene matches: 4. The CDR3 coding sequence is TGTGCCAGCAGCAAGGGGGCGGGCACTGAAGCTTTCTTT. Translating it yields CASSKGAGTEAFF.

A single count supports this clone. The DNA of the CDR3 is TGTGCCAGCAGTGAAGCGCTTGGGACAGGGGCACACCAGCCCCAGCATTTT. Amino acid sequence: CASSEALGTGAHQPQHF. The rearrangement uses TRBV2 and TRBJ1-5, with 10 bases matching TRBD1. The CDR3 spans 17 residues. Germline CDR1 is SNHLY and CDR2 is FYNNEI. Germline trimming cut 0 bases from V and 7 bases from J; bases unmatched to any gene: 9. Full variable domain (missing parts from reference TRBV2 and TRBJ1-5): EPEVTQTPSHQVTQMGQEVILRCVPISNHLYFYWYRQILGQKVEFLVSFYNNEISEKSEIFDDQFSVERPDGSNFTLKIRSTKLEDSAMYFCASSEALGTGAHQPQHFGDGTRLSIL.

The chain is built from TRBV2 and TRBJ2-7; 8 bases align to TRBD2. The CDR3 contains 16 residues. Germline V gene lookup returns CDR1 SNHLY and CDR2 FYNNEI. Trimming cost V 3 bases and J 4 bases; bases outside gene matches: 11. The CDR3 DNA reads TGTGCCAGCAGTGATGGGCCCGGGACTAGGGGTTACGAGCAGTACTTC. Amino acids: CASSDGPGTRGYEQYF.

This clone was recorded a few times. CDR3 nucleotide sequence: TGTGCCAGCAGACCTCGACAGGGGATAGTAGGAGATGGCTACACCTTC. Its translation is CASRPRQGIVGDGYTF. The J gene is TRBJ1-2, the V gene TRBV11-2; TRBD1 matches 8 bases. Germline V CDR1 and CDR2: SGHAT, FQNNGV. This CDR3 is 16 amino acids long. The ends lost 6 bases at V and 6 bases at J; junction bases unmatched: 15.

The genes are TRBV6-5 and TRBJ2-1; possible D gene TRBD1, 6 bases. The CDR3 consists of 13 residues. The V and J ends lost 6 bases and 9 bases respectively, with 15 bases between them. Germline loops: CDR1 MNHEY, CDR2 SVGAGI. In DNA form, the CDR3 reads TGTGCCAGCAGGGACAACGGACAGATTGAGCAGTTCTTC. Translating gives CASRDNGQIEQFF.

The chain is built from TRBV18 and TRBJ2-5, with a tentative D call TRBD1 (6 bases). The CDR3 extends over 13 amino acids. Germline CDR1 is KGHSH and CDR2 is LQKENI. Trimming took off 10 bases at V and 5 bases at J, with 17 bases between the two ends. Here the CDR3 DNA reads TGTGCCACCCCACCCAGGGGAATTGAGACCCAGTACTTC. Its translation is CATPPRGIETQYF.

This chain connects TRBV28 to TRBJ2-3; D may be TRBD2 (6 bases). Germline CDR1 is MDHEN and CDR2 is SYDVKM. Trimming took off 7 bases at V and 1 base at J, with 6 bases between the two ends. The CDR3 totals 12 residues. The CDR3 sequence: CASTSGTDTQYF. CDR3 nucleotide sequence: TGTGCCAGCACTAGCGGCACAGATACGCAGTATTTT. The full variable domain, in which reference TRBV28 and TRBJ2-3 provide the parts outside the CDR3, is DVKVTQSSRYLVKRTGEKVFLECVQDMDHENMFWYRQDPGLGLRLIYFSYDVKMKEKGDIPEGYSVSREKKERFSLILESASTNQTSMYLCASTSGTDTQYFGPGTRLTVL.

This clone was observed once. J is TRBJ2-3 and V is TRBV6-6; D gene ambiguous. Trimming took 0 bases from V and 4 from J, leaving 8 bases between them. The germline V gene has CDR1 MNHNY and CDR2 SVGAGI (reference sequence). CDR3 size: 14 residues. CDR3 residues: CASSYSTAADTQYF. DNA for the CDR3: TGTGCCAGCAGTTACTCGACGGCCGCAGATACGCAGTATTTT.